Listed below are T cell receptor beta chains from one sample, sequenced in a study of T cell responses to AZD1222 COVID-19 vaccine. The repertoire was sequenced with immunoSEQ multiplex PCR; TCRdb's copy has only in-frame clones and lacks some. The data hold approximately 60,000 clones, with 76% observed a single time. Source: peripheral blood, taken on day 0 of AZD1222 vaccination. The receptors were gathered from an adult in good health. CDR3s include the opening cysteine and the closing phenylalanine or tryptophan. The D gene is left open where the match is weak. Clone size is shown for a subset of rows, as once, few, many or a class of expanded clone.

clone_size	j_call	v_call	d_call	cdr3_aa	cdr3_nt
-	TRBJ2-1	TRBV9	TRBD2	CASSPHAGVPSEQFF	TGTGCCAGCAGCCCCCATGCGGGGGTGCCCAGTGAGCAGTTCTTC
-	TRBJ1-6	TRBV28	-	CASSFSPSGNNSPLHF	TGTGCCAGCAGTTTTTCCCCTTCAGGGAATAATTCACCCCTCCACTTT
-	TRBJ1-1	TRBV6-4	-	CASRMNTEAFF	TGTGCCAGCAGGATGAACACTGAAGCTTTCTTT
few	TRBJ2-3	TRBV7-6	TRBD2	CASSSGLAADTSTDTQYF	TGTGCCAGCAGCTCCGGACTAGCTGCCGACACTAGCACAGATACGCAGTATTTT
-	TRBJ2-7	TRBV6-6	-	CASSPDPYEQYF	TGTGCCAGCAGCCCCGACCCCTACGAGCAGTACTTC
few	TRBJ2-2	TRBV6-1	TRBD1	CASSEAPGGNTGELFF	TGTGCCAGCAGTGAAGCGCCAGGGGGGAACACCGGGGAGCTGTTTTTT
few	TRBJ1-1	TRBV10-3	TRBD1	CAIREDRGNTEAFF	TGTGCCATCAGAGAAGACAGGGGGAACACTGAAGCTTTCTTT
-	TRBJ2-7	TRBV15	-	CATSRDWAGKGYEQYF	TGTGCCACCAGCAGAGATTGGGCAGGGAAGGGCTACGAGCAGTACTTC
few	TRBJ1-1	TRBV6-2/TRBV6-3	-	CASSYSTQTEAFF	TGTGCCAGCAGTTACTCGACCCAGACTGAAGCTTTCTTT
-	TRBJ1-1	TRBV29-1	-	CSVEQGSDTEAFF	TGCAGCGTTGAACAGGGGTCTGACACTGAAGCTTTCTTT
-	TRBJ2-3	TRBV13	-	CASSSRMDTQYF	TGTGCCAGCAGCTCCCGGATGGATACGCAGTATTTT
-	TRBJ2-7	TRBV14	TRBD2	CASSQPGTSGSSYEQYF	TGTGCCAGCAGCCAGCCGGGGACTAGCGGAAGCTCCTACGAGCAGTACTTC
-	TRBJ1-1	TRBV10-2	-	CASIGLSNTEAFF	TGCGCCAGCATTGGACTCTCGAACACTGAAGCTTTCTTT
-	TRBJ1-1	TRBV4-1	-	CASSPGPGYTEAFF	TGCGCCAGCAGCCCCGGGCCGGGGTACACTGAAGCTTTCTTT
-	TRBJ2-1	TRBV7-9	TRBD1	CASSLGQGGEQFF	TGTGCCAGCAGCTTGGGACAGGGGGGTGAGCAGTTCTTC
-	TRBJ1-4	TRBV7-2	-	CASSPGEAYEKLFF	TGTGCCAGCAGCCCTGGGGAGGCATATGAAAAACTGTTTTTT
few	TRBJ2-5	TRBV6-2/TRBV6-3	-	CASSWGAETQYF	TGTGCCAGCAGTTGGGGGGCAGAGACCCAGTACTTC
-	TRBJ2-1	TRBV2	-	CASSALRDGYNEQFF	TGTGCCAGCAGTGCTCTCCGGGACGGTTACAATGAGCAGTTCTTC
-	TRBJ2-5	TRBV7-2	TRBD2	CASSPEGRGVGKETQYF	TGTGCCAGCAGCCCCGAGGGGAGGGGCGTAGGTAAAGAGACCCAGTACTTC
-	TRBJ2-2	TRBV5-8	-	CASSPLRRSLANTGELFF	TGTGCCAGCAGCCCACTCAGGCGTTCTCTAGCAAACACCGGGGAGCTGTTTTTT
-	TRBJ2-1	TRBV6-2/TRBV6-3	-	CASSYPSGRNEQFF	TGTGCCAGCAGTTACCCAAGCGGGCGGAATGAGCAGTTCTTC
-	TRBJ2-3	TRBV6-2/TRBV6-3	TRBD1	CASSYGTEGDTQYF	TGTGCCAGCAGTTACGGGACAGAGGGAGATACGCAGTATTTT
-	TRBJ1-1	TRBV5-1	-	CASSLSFMNTEAFF	TGCGCCAGCAGCTTGAGTTTCATGAACACTGAAGCTTTCTTT
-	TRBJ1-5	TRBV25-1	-	CASSGQNQPQHF	TGTGCCAGCAGTGGACAGAATCAGCCCCAGCATTTT
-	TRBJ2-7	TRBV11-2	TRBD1	CASSPLLSRTGIWEQYF	TGTGCCAGCAGCCCCCTCTTAAGCCGGACAGGGATTTGGGAGCAGTACTTC
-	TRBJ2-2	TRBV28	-	CASSFIWGRITGELFF	TGTGCCAGCAGTTTTATCTGGGGTCGAATCACCGGGGAGCTGTTTTTT
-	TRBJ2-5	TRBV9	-	CASSATGIQETQYF	TGTGCCAGCAGCGCTACAGGTATTCAAGAGACCCAGTACTTC
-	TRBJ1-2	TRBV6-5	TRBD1	CASSYSSGTANYGYTF	TGTGCCAGCAGTTACTCGAGCGGGACAGCGAACTATGGCTACACCTTC
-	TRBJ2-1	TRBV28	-	CASSFPGTGLPFF	TGTGCCAGCAGTTTCCCCGGGACCGGATTGCCGTTCTTC
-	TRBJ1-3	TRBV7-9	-	CASSPPENSGNTIYF	TGTGCCAGCAGCCCTCCGGAAAACTCTGGAAACACCATATATTTT
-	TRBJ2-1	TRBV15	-	CATSTTSIRFDEQFF	TGTGCCACCAGCACTACTAGCATAAGGTTCGATGAGCAGTTCTTC
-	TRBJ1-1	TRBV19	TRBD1	CASSIYFRAGGAGTEAFF	TGTGCCAGTAGTATATATTTTAGGGCAGGGGGCGCGGGCACTGAAGCTTTCTTT
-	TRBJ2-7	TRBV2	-	CASREQIFYEQYF	TGTGCCAGCAGAGAACAGATTTTCTACGAGCAGTACTTC
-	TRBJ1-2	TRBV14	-	CASSQEEFFKEGSYYGYTF	TGTGCCAGCAGCCAAGAGGAATTCTTTAAGGAGGGCAGTTACTATGGCTACACCTTC
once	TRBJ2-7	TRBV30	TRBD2	CAWSVSGRAGEQYF	TGTGCCTGGAGTGTTTCGGGGCGAGCGGGGGAGCAGTACTTC
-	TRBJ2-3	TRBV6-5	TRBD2	CATTRTRDTQYF	TGTGCCACCACGAGGACTAGAGATACGCAGTATTTT
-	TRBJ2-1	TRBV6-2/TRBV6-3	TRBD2	CASSYSSVAGAYNEQFF	TGTGCCAGCAGTTACTCGAGTGTAGCGGGGGCATACAATGAGCAGTTCTTC
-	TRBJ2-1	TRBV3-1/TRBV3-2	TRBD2	CASSQESTGTKQFF	TGTGCCAGCAGCCAGGAATCTACCGGGACTAAGCAGTTCTTC
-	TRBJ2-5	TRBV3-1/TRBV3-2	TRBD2	CASSQERGGFQETQYF	TGTGCCAGCAGCCAGGAGCGGGGGGGCTTCCAAGAGACCCAGTACTTC
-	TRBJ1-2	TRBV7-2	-	CASSLVGGALDYGYTF	TGTGCCAGCAGCTTAGTGGGAGGGGCACTGGACTATGGCTACACCTTC